This T cell receptor beta chain was observed in a study of cytomegalovirus exposure and HLA in healthy donors. A multiplex PCR was run with 60 Vbeta primers and 13 Jbeta primers. Only in-frame clones appear in the TCRdb table, and some are missing; sequencing was by immunoSEQ multiplex PCR. Here the sample spans about 150,000 clones, 80% to 85% being singletons. Trimming at V came to 0 bases and at J to 3 bases, leaving 3 bases not matched to a gene. The CDR3 sequence is 16 residues long. Germline loops: CDR1 SGHNT, CDR2 YYREEE (reference sequence). At collection, donors were nominally healthy, but unrecorded immune exposures were probable. Study conclusions and caveats: It was 164 TCR beta chains that were listed as cytomegalovirus-associated. An apparent linkage of common viral pathogens to several of the most significant clusters emerged in a later analysis. The records held CMV serostatus as the only immune exposure information.

In regard to this clone: The antigen remains undetermined.

The chain recombines TRBV5-4 with TRBJ2-5; 12 positions agree with TRBD2. The sequenced material came from PBMCs. The TCR was taken from a boy between 2 and 10 years old in good health and CMV-seronegative. This CDR3 is CASSLVLAGGKETQYF. The CDR3 DNA reads as TGTGCCAGCAGCTTGGTGCTAGCGGGAGGGAAAGAGACCCAGTACTTC.